This T cell receptor beta chain was observed in a study of memory CD4+ T cells and cytomegalovirus serostatus. Study summary: This sample comes from healthy Belgian adults, about 10 CMV seropositive, 24 seronegative.

The sort gate was single viable CD3+CD4+CD8-CD45RO+ cells for memory CD4+ T cells. Study results and limitations: Suggested: most of the CMV-linked TCR signature lies in CD4+ memory cells. Median bootstrapped AUC for CMV status was about 0.96 originally, 0.85 to 0.92 US-trained. Of approximately 160 reported CMV TCRbeta sequences, around 63 were found in memory CD4+ repertoires.

Only in-frame clones appear in the TCRdb table, and some are missing; sequencing was by immunoSEQ multiplex PCR. The table lists 45,000 to 70,000 clones, roughly 84% of them singletons, with 0.5% in the top ten. A note on this clone: Antigen specificity is unknown.

V dropped 0 bases and J dropped 3 bases, with 12 bases sitting between them. This CDR3 comprises 15 residues. Germline V lookup: CDR1 SGHRS, CDR2 YFSETQ. Sequenced material: memory CD4+ T cells from blood. The rearrangement joins TRBV5-1 to TRBJ1-1, with D uncertain. This TCR came from an adult in good health and CMV-seronegative. Some clones in this sample may be carry-over from other donors' samples. Here the CDR3 DNA reads TGCGCCAGCAGCTTGGGCGAGGGTAAGGACACTGAAGCTTTCTTT. It specifies CASSLGEGKDTEAFF.